This T cell receptor beta chain was captured by sequencing in a study of cytomegalovirus exposure and HLA in healthy donors. Study-level background: Researchers previously reported finding 90 million to 130 million unique TCR beta sequences from roughly 200 million T cells.

Vbeta (60) and Jbeta (13) primers were used in the PCR. Profiling relied on immunoSEQ multiplex PCR, and the TCRdb table lists in-frame clones only, not all of them. The profile covers around 94,000 clones, with roughly 78% appearing a single time and under 5% taken by the ten largest. Note on this clone: Antigen: not known.

Trimming took off 0 bases at V and 3 bases at J, with 9 bases between the two ends. The CDR3 sequence is 14 residues long. Germline CDR1 and CDR2: SGHDN and FVKESK. Overall study findings and caveats: Later analysis associated a missense DCLRE1C variant with TCR beta V- and J-gene trimming. Some V segments, including TRBV6-2 and TRBV6-3, were excluded as indistinguishable. Later on, an analysis tied approximately 17,000 TCR beta sequences to HLA alleles at 0.05 false discovery rate.

Sequencing was performed on PBMCs. The V call is TRBV14, the J call TRBJ2-7; possibly TRBD2 for D (6 bases). This receptor was obtained from a male donor in good health and CMV-seropositive. In nucleotides, the CDR3 is TGTGCCAGCAGCCAAGAGGGGGGATACTACGAGCAGTACTTC. Translated, it gives CASSQEGGYYEQYF.